Shown below are 16 T cell receptor beta chains from a single sample sequenced in a study of OX40 agonist ivuxolimab in advanced cancers. This table comes from immunoSEQ multiplex PCR, and its TCRdb copy is limited to in-frame clones, with some not included. The sample contains roughly 73,000 clones, around 92% of which appear only once. Sample: CD4+ or CD8+ T cells sorted from blood, taken in a trial of the OX40 agonist ivuxolimab. The receptors derive from an adult with an advanced solid tumor such as melanoma, head and neck, liver or kidney cancer.

The chain carries TRBV20-1 and TRBJ2-1; a possible D gene is TRBD2 (6 bases). CDR1 is DFQATT and CDR2 is SNEGSKA in the germline V gene (reference sequence). V was shortened by 8 bases and J by 11 bases, with 13 bases between the two germline ends. CDR3 size: 10 residues. CDR3 sequence: CSLAGTKQFF. The CDR3 DNA follows: TGCAGTCTCGCGGGAACGAAGCAGTTCTTC.

This chain uses TRBV11-2 with TRBJ1-1; D call uncertain. The CDR3 length is 12 residues. The V end lost 5 bases, the J end lost 8 bases, and 12 bases lay between the germline ends. From germline, CDR1 is SGHAT and CDR2 FQNNGV. The CDR3 DNA is TGTGCCAGCAGCCCCCCGGCAGGAGAAGCTTTCTTT. It codes for CASSPPAGEAFF.

The chain carries TRBV5-1 and TRBJ2-7; 9 bases are a match to TRBD1. Germline trimming cut 4 bases from V and 6 bases from J; bases unmatched to any gene: 11. Germline V gene sequence: CDR1 SGHRS, CDR2 YFSETQ. This CDR3 has 15 amino acids. The CDR3 DNA reads as TGCGCCAGCAGCAGGACAGGGGCTAGGGTCTGCGAGCAGTACTTC. Residues: CASSRTGARVCEQYF.

The chain couples TRBV10-3 to TRBJ1-4; 12 bases agree with TRBD1. V was pared by 10 bases and J by 5 bases, with 8 bases of the junction left unmatched. This CDR3 region has 15 residues. Germline CDR1 reads ENHRY; CDR2 reads SYGVKD. This CDR3 reads CATGDRGPTNEKLFF. The CDR3 DNA reads TGTGCCACCGGGGACAGGGGGCCCACCAATGAAAAACTGTTTTTT.

The J gene is TRBJ1-5, the V gene TRBV11-2; 7 nucleotides line up with TRBD1. Unmatched junction bases numbered 2, after V lost 4 bases and J lost 5 bases. Looked up from germline, CDR1 is SGHAT and CDR2 is FQNNGV. The CDR3 consists of 13 residues. CDR3 residues: CASSSQGDQPQHF. CDR3 DNA sequence: TGTGCCAGCAGCTCGCAGGGGGATCAGCCCCAGCATTTT.

The V gene is TRBV19, the J gene TRBJ1-1; 8 bases match TRBD1. V was clipped by 5 bases and J by 0 bases; unmatched bases: 5. From germline, CDR1 is LNHDA and CDR2 SQIVND (reference sequence). This CDR3 region has 15 residues. The CDR3, as DNA: TGTGCCAGTAGTGTGACAGGGGTAATGAACACTGAAGCTTTCTTT. It translates to CASSVTGVMNTEAFF.

This sequence joins TRBV6-5 and TRBJ1-4; TRBD1 agrees at 7 bases. CDR1 MNHEY and CDR2 SVGAGI come from the germline V gene. Losses at the gene ends were 6 bases for V and 10 bases for J; bases not matched to a gene: 8. The CDR3 is made up of 13 amino acids. CDR3 in DNA: TGTGCCAGCAGCCGGGACAGCTACGGAAAACTGTTTTTT. As protein: CASSRDSYGKLFF.

The J gene is TRBJ1-4, the V gene TRBV4-1; TRBD1 matches 7 bases. V trimming: 6 bases; J trimming: 8 bases; junction bases outside the gene matches: 9. From germline, CDR1 is MGHRA and CDR2 YSYEKL. The CDR3 loop spans 14 amino acids. As DNA, the CDR3 is TGCGCCAGCAGTCTCCGGGACAGCCCCGAAAAACTGTTTTTT. Residues: CASSLRDSPEKLFF.

V and J are TRBV5-6 and TRBJ1-4; the D is unclear. Germline V gene lookup returns CDR1 SGHDT and CDR2 YYEEEE. This CDR3 spans 14 amino acids. Trimming shortened V by 0 bases and J by 5 bases, and 8 bases separated the two germline ends. The CDR3, as DNA: TGTGCCAGCAGCTTGGACAGACCGAATGAAAAACTGTTTTTT. Its translation: CASSLDRPNEKLFF. The full variable domain, completed using reference TRBV5-6 and TRBJ1-4, is DAGVTQSPTHLIKTRGQQVTLRCSPKSGHDTVSWYQQALGQGPQFIFQYYEEEERQRGNFPDRFSGHQFPNYSSELNVNALLLGDSALYLCASSLDRPNEKLFFGSGTQLSVL.

This clone appeared once. The gene calls are TRBV6-1 and TRBJ1-5; D call uncertain. This CDR3 spans 14 amino acids. V lost 4 bases and J lost 7, with 14 bases in between. Germline-derived CDR1 and CDR2 are MNHNS and SASEGT. In DNA form, the CDR3 reads TGTGCCAGCAGTGTTACTCTCGGTGGCCAGCCCCAGCATTTT. It yields the protein CASSVTLGGQPQHF.

The chain employs TRBV7-9 and TRBJ2-7; TRBD1 matches 11 bases. The CDR3 sequence is 15 residues long. Germline CDR1 SEHNR, CDR2 FQNEAQ (reference sequence). V lost 5 bases and J lost 5; bases outside the gene matches: 8. The CDR3 DNA is TGTGCCAGCAGCAAAGGGACAGGGGGTCCCCACGAGCAGTACTTC. Translated, it gives CASSKGTGGPHEQYF. Combining the CDR3 with reference TRBV7-9 and TRBJ2-7 gives the whole variable domain DTGVSQNPRHKITKRGQNVTFRCDPISEHNRLYWYRQTLGQGPEFLTYFQNEAQLEKSRLLSDRFSAERPKGSFSTLEIQRTEQGDSAMYLCASSKGTGGPHEQYFGPGTRLTVT.

The J gene is TRBJ1-3, the V gene TRBV14, with TRBD1 matching over 9 bases. CDR3 length: 15 amino acids. V trimming: 6 bases; J trimming: 2 bases; junction bases outside the gene matches: 5. Germline loops: CDR1 SGHDN, CDR2 FVKESK. The CDR3 loop reads CASSATGGTGNTIYF. The CDR3 nucleotides are TGTGCCAGCAGTGCTACAGGGGGCACTGGAAACACCATATATTTT.

The chain joins TRBV2 to TRBJ2-5; D may be TRBD1 (5 bases). V dropped 5 bases and J dropped 0 bases, with 13 bases sitting between them. CDR1 SNHLY and CDR2 FYNNEI come from the germline V gene. The CDR3 runs 15 residues. In nucleotides, the CDR3 is TGTGCCAGCAGTCGACCTAAGGGGAACCAAGAGACCCAGTACTTC. It codes for CASSRPKGNQETQYF.

V gene TRBV4-2 combines with J gene TRBJ1-2; the D gene is possibly TRBD1 (5 bases). Trimming stripped 4 bases from V and 3 bases from J, with 15 bases between. The CDR3 consists of 15 residues. CDR1 and CDR2 (germline): LGHNA, YNFKEQ. The CDR3 DNA is TGTGCCAGCAGCCCTCAGGGAAAGAGGGACTATGGCTACACCTTC. This gives the protein CASSPQGKRDYGYTF.

CDR3 coding DNA: TGTGCCTGGAGTGTGGCAGCGATCGGACAGCCCCAGCATTTT. Its translation is CAWSVAAIGQPQHF. This sequence joins TRBV30 and TRBJ1-5; D uncertain. CDR1 and CDR2 from the germline V gene are GTSNPN and SVGIG (reference sequence). The ends were cut back, 0 bases at V and 7 bases at J, with 13 bases in the middle. CDR3 length: 14 residues.

The V gene is TRBV6-1, the J gene TRBJ2-1; 7 bases map to TRBD2. This CDR3 has 17 amino acids. Germline V gene sequence: CDR1 MNHNS, CDR2 SASEGT. V dropped 3 bases and J dropped 0; count of bases not matched to a gene: 8. DNA of the CDR3: TGTGCCAGCAGTGATATCCCCAAGCGGGGCTCCTACAATGAGCAGTTCTTC. Translated, it gives CASSDIPKRGSYNEQFF.